The clone carrying this T cell receptor (beta chain) occurred a few times. The data belong to a study of naive and memory T cell subsets. Trimming took 4 bases from V and 3 from J, leaving 10 bases between them. From germline, CDR1 is SGHRS and CDR2 YFSETQ. This CDR3 has 13 residues. The beta constant-region primer was an equimolar mix of two oligonucleotides covering TRBC1 and TRBC2. TCRdb recomputed calls from the UMI-ligation and nested PCR reads with MiXCR, one row per CDR3 protein. Among more than 35,000 distinct CDR3 sequences listed, approximately 12% were seen once. CD8 T cells were positively selected from what remained after CD4 positive selection.

The chain has TRBV5-1 and TRBJ2-5; the D gene is possibly TRBD2 (6 bases). The source is a human donor in good health. Sequencing input: effector memory CD4+ T cells from blood. The subset was: effector memory, CD45RA- CD27-. This CDR3 is CASSGGGKETQYF. The CDR3 region has the DNA TGCGCCAGCAGCGGTGGCGGGAAAGAGACCCAGTACTTC.